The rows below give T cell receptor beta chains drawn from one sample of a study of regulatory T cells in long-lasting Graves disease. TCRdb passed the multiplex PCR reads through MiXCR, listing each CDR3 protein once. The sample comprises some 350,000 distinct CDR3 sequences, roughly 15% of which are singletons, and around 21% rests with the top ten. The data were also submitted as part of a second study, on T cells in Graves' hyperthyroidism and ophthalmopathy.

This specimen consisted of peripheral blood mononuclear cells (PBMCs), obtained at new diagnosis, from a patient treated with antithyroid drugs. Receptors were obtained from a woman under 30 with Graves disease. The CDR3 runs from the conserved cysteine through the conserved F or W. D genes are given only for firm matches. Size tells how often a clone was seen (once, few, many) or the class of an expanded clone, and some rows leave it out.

CDR3 protein: CASSGGGGSYNEQFF
CDR3 DNA: TGTGCCAGCAGTGGGGGGGGTGGGTCCTACAATGAGCAGTTCTTC
D gene: TRBD2
V gene: TRBV6-2/TRBV6-3
J gene: TRBJ2-1
clone size: few

CDR3 protein: CATSRTGSSGNTIYF
CDR3 DNA: TGTGCCACCAGCAGAACGGGGAGCTCTGGAAACACCATATATTTT
D gene: NA
V gene: TRBV15
J gene: TRBJ1-3
clone size: NA

CDR3 protein: CASSQGATSGVYEQYF
CDR3 DNA: TGCGCCAGCAGCCAAGGTGCGACTAGCGGGGTCTACGAGCAGTACTTC
D gene: TRBD2
V gene: TRBV4-1
J gene: TRBJ2-7
clone size: once

CDR3 protein: CASSSGTAYGYTF
CDR3 DNA: TGTGCCAGCAGTTCAGGGACAGCCTATGGCTACACCTTC
D gene: TRBD1
V gene: TRBV11-2
J gene: TRBJ1-2
clone size: many

CDR3 protein: CARPNRETSGGPWNPGELFF
CDR3 DNA: TGTGCCAGACCCAACCGCGAGACTAGCGGGGGCCCTTGGAACCCCGGGGAGCTGTTTTTT
D gene: TRBD2
V gene: TRBV7-2
J gene: TRBJ2-2
clone size: few

CDR3 protein: CASSVVGSTDTQYF
CDR3 DNA: TGTGCCAGCAGTGTGGTGGGGAGCACAGATACGCAGTATTTT
D gene: NA
V gene: TRBV9
J gene: TRBJ2-3
clone size: many

CDR3 protein: CACHGTGFGNTIYF
CDR3 DNA: TGTGCCTGTCACGGGACCGGTTTTGGAAACACCATATATTTT
D gene: NA
V gene: TRBV30
J gene: TRBJ1-3
clone size: many

CDR3 protein: CSGLAGDYYNEQFF
CDR3 DNA: TGCAGTGGGTTAGCGGGGGATTACTACAATGAGCAGTTCTTC
D gene: TRBD2
V gene: TRBV20-1
J gene: TRBJ2-1
clone size: many

CDR3 protein: CSAGRRLAGVLNEQFF
CDR3 DNA: TGCAGTGCTGGAAGGAGACTAGCGGGAGTTCTGAATGAGCAGTTCTTC
D gene: TRBD2
V gene: TRBV20-1
J gene: TRBJ2-1
clone size: NA

CDR3 protein: CASSLPETRKAQYF
CDR3 DNA: TGTGCCAGCAGCCTTCCAGAAACTCGAAAGGCCCAGTACTTC
D gene: NA
V gene: TRBV16
J gene: TRBJ2-5
clone size: many

CDR3 protein: CASSGSQAGTEAFF
CDR3 DNA: TGCGCCAGCAGCGGAAGTCAGGCGGGCACTGAAGCTTTCTTT
D gene: NA
V gene: TRBV5-1
J gene: TRBJ1-1
clone size: many

CDR3 protein: CASNVGGMNTEAFF
CDR3 DNA: TGTGCCAGCAACGTGGGGGGGATGAACACTGAAGCTTTCTTT
D gene: NA
V gene: TRBV6-1
J gene: TRBJ1-1
clone size: many

CDR3 protein: CSASRGVNEQFF
CDR3 DNA: TGCAGTGCCTCCCGGGGGGTCAATGAGCAGTTCTTC
D gene: TRBD2
V gene: TRBV20-1
J gene: TRBJ2-1
clone size: many

CDR3 protein: CASSLWGFGQYTGELFF
CDR3 DNA: TGTGCCAGCAGTTTATGGGGGTTCGGCCAGTACACCGGGGAGCTGTTTTTT
D gene: NA
V gene: TRBV28
J gene: TRBJ2-2
clone size: many

CDR3 protein: CASSDQAPGISNQPQHF
CDR3 DNA: TGTGCCAGCAGTGATCAGGCGCCAGGGATAAGCAATCAGCCCCAGCATTTT
D gene: NA
V gene: TRBV2
J gene: TRBJ1-5
clone size: many

CDR3 protein: CASSYTGMNTGAFF
CDR3 DNA: TGTGCCAGCAGCTACACAGGGATGAACACTGGAGCTTTCTTT
D gene: NA
V gene: TRBV14
J gene: TRBJ1-1
clone size: NA

CDR3 protein: CASSPTGVGHEQYF
CDR3 DNA: TGTGCCAGCAGTCCAACAGGGGTTGGCCACGAGCAGTACTTC
D gene: TRBD1
V gene: TRBV27
J gene: TRBJ2-7
clone size: many

CDR3 protein: CASSVGPQVSYEQYF
CDR3 DNA: TGTGCCAGCAGCGTAGGACCCCAAGTCTCCTACGAGCAGTACTTC
D gene: NA
V gene: TRBV9
J gene: TRBJ2-7
clone size: few

CDR3 protein: CASRRGQVIYEQYF
CDR3 DNA: TGTGCCAGCAGGAGGGGACAGGTTATCTACGAGCAGTACTTC
D gene: TRBD1
V gene: TRBV6-1
J gene: TRBJ2-7
clone size: many

CDR3 protein: CASSPVGQISEAFF
CDR3 DNA: TGTGCCAGCAGCCCGGTCGGACAGATATCTGAAGCTTTCTTT
D gene: NA
V gene: TRBV11-2
J gene: TRBJ1-1
clone size: NA

CDR3 protein: CSARVGGAYEQYF
CDR3 DNA: TGCAGTGCTAGAGTAGGCGGAGCCTACGAGCAGTACTTC
D gene: NA
V gene: TRBV20-1
J gene: TRBJ2-7
clone size: NA

CDR3 protein: CASSLGAEETQYF
CDR3 DNA: TGTGCCAGCAGTTTAGGGGCCGAGGAGACCCAGTACTTC
D gene: NA
V gene: TRBV28
J gene: TRBJ2-5
clone size: many

CDR3 protein: CASSQAPETDYGYTF
CDR3 DNA: TGTGCCAGCAGCCAAGCGCCCGAGACAGACTATGGCTACACCTTC
D gene: NA
V gene: TRBV3-1
J gene: TRBJ1-2
clone size: NA

CDR3 protein: CASSPLSTGRDTEAFF
CDR3 DNA: TGTGCCAGCAGTCCTCTGAGCACAGGGAGGGACACTGAAGCTTTCTTT
D gene: NA
V gene: TRBV27
J gene: TRBJ1-1
clone size: many